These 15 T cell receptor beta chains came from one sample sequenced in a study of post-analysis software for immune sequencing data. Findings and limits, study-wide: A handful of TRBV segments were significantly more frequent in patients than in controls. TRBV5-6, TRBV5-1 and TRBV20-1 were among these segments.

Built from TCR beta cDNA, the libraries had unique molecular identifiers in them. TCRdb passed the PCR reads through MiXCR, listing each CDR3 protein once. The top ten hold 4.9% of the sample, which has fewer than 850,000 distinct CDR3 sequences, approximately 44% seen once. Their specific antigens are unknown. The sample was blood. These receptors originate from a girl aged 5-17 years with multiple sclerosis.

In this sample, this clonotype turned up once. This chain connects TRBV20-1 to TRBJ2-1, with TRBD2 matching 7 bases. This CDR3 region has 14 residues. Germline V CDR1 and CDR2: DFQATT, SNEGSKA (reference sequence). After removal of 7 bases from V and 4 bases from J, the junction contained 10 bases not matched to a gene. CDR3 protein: CSVHPSGTYNEQFF. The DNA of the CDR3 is TGCAGTGTTCATCCCAGCGGGACTTACAATGAGCAGTTCTTC.

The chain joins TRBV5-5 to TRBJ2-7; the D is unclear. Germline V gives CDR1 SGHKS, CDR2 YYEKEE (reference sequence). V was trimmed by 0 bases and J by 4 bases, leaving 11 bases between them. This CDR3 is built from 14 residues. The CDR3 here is CASSLDRRNYEQYF. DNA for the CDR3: TGTGCCAGCAGCTTGGATCGCAGGAATTACGAGCAGTACTTC.

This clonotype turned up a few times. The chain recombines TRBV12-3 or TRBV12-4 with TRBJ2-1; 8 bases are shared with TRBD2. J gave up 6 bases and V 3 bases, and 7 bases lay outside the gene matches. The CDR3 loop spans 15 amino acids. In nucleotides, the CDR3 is TGTGCCAGCAGTTTTCCAGCGGGAGTTGGCAATGAGCAGTTCTTC. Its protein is CASSFPAGVGNEQFF.

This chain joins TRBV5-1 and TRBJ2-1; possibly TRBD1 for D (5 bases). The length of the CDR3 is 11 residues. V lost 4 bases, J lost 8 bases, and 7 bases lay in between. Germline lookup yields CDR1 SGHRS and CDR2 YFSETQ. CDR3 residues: CASSEQDEQFF. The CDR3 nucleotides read TGCGCCAGCAGCGAACAGGATGAGCAGTTCTTC.

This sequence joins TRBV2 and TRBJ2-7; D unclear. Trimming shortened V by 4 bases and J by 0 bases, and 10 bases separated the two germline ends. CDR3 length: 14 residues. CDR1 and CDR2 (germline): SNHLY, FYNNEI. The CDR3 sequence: CASSVSQISYEQYF. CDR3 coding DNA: TGTGCCAGCAGTGTGTCTCAGATCTCCTACGAGCAGTACTTC.

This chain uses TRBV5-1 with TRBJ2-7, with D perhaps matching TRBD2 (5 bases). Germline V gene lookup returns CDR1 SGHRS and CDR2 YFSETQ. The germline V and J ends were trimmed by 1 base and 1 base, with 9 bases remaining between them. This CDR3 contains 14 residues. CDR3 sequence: CASSLWTGSYEQYF. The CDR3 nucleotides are TGCGCCAGCAGCTTGTGGACGGGATCCTACGAGCAGTACTTC.

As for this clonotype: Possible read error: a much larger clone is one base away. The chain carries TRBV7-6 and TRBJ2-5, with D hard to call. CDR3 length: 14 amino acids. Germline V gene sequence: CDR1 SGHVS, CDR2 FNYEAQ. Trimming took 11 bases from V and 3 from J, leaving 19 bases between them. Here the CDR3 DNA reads TGTGCCGGCACTCCTACCAGGATGGAAGAGACCCAGTACTTC. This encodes CAGTPTRMEETQYF.

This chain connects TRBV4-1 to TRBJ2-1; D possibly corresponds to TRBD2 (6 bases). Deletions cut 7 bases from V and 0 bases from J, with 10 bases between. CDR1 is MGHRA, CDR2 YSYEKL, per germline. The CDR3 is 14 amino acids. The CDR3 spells CASNPGSSYNEQFF. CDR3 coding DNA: TGCGCCAGCAACCCCGGGAGCTCCTACAATGAGCAGTTCTTC.

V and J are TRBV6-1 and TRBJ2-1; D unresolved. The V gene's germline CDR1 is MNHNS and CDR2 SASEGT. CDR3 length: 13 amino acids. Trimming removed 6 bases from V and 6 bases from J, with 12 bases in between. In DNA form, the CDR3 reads TGTGCCAGCAGGGTGGGATCCCCCAATGAGCAGTTCTTC. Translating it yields CASRVGSPNEQFF.

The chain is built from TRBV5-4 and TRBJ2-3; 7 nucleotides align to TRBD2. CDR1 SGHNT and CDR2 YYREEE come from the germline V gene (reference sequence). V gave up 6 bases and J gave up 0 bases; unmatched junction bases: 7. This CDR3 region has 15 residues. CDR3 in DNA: TGTGCCAGCACTCCTAGCGGAGGGAGCACAGATACGCAGTATTTT. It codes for CASTPSGGSTDTQYF.

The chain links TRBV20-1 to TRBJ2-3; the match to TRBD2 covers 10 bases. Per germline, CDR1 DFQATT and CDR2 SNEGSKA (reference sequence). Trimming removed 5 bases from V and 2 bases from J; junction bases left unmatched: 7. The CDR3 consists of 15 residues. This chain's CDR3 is CSAEAGTSVTDTQYF. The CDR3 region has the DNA TGCAGTGCTGAGGCCGGGACTAGCGTCACAGATACGCAGTATTTT.

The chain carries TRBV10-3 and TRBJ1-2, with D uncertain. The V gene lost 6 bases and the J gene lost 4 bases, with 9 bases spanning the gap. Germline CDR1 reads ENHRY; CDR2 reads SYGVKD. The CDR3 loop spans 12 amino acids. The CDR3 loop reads CAIRASGYGYTF. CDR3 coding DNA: TGTGCCATCAGGGCCAGCGGCTATGGCTACACCTTC.

The CDR3: CSARVAGASYNEQFF. The CDR3 DNA sequence: TGCAGTGCTAGAGTAGCGGGAGCCTCCTACAATGAGCAGTTCTTC. The V gene is TRBV20-1, the J gene TRBJ2-1; 9 nucleotides line up with TRBD2. The trim removed 1 base at V and 0 bases at J, leaving 1 base unmatched. The germline V gene has CDR1 DFQATT and CDR2 SNEGSKA (reference sequence). CDR3 length: 15 residues.

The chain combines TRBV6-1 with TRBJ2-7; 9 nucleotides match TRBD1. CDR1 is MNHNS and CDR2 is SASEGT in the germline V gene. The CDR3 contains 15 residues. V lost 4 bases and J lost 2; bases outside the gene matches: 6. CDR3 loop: CASSVLGQGPYEQYF. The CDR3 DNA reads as TGTGCCAGCAGTGTTCTGGGACAGGGCCCCTACGAGCAGTACTTC.

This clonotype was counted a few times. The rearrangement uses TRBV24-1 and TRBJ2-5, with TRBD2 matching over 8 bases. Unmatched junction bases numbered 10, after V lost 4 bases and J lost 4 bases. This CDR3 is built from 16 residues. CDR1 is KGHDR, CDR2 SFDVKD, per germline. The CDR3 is CATSEPWAGGRETQYF. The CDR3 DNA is TGTGCCACCAGTGAACCCTGGGCGGGAGGAAGAGAGACCCAGTACTTC.